This TCR beta chain was found in a study of human T cells and chemical hapten exposure. Time point reported: healthy volunteer bleed at 6 weeks. It was unfractionated whole blood from which total RNA was extracted. This clonotype appeared many times. Individual cDNA molecules each carried unique molecular identifiers attached by the library. Each CDR3 protein gets one entry after TCRdb re-called the RACE reads with MiXCR. The data contain about 34,000 distinct CDR3 sequences, about 5.5% of them singletons. This sequence originates from a human donor in good health. Some clones in this sample may be carry-over from other donors' samples. Sequencing was carried out using whole blood.

DNA of the CDR3: TGCAGTGCTACTCCAGGACAGGGGGCGTCCTATGGCTACACCTTC. Its translation: CSATPGQGASYGYTF. The genes are TRBV20-1 and TRBJ1-2, with TRBD1 matching over 11 bases. Germline lookup yields CDR1 DFQATT and CDR2 SNEGSKA (reference sequence). This CDR3 spans 15 amino acids. V dropped 4 bases and J dropped 4; count of bases not matched to a gene: 8.